The 12 T cell receptor beta chains given below trace back to one sample, sequenced in a study of OX40 agonist ivuxolimab in advanced cancers. The data were produced by immunoSEQ multiplex PCR, yet TCRdb's version contains in-frame clones alone and is incomplete. The sample lists about 26,000 clones; roughly 80% were seen once. Sequenced material: CD4+ or CD8+ T cells sorted from blood, taken in a trial of the OX40 agonist ivuxolimab. These receptors were taken from an adult with an advanced solid tumor such as melanoma, head and neck, liver or kidney cancer.

The chain employs TRBV6-1 and TRBJ1-5; tentatively, D is TRBD1 (5 bases). CDR1 is MNHNS and CDR2 is SASEGT in the germline V gene. The CDR3 extends over 16 amino acids. With 2 bases removed from V and 0 bases from J, the gap between germline ends came to 11 bases. The CDR3 DNA sequence: TGTGCCAGCAGTGAATTAGTGACAGTTAGCAATCAGCCCCAGCATTTT. Protein: CASSELVTVSNQPQHF.

V gene TRBV7-9 combines with J gene TRBJ2-1; D remains ambiguous. Germline values: CDR1 SEHNR, CDR2 FQNEAQ (reference sequence). This CDR3 is built from 14 residues. V was cut by 3 bases and J by 4 bases, with 10 bases left in between. The CDR3 bases are TGTGCCAGCAGCTTCCTCGGACCTTACAATGAGCAGTTCTTC. Amino acid sequence: CASSFLGPYNEQFF.

The chain recombines TRBV29-1 with TRBJ2-3; 11 bases map to TRBD2. The trim removed 1 base at V and 4 bases at J, leaving 4 bases unmatched. CDR3 length: 15 residues. Germline V lookup: CDR1 SQVTM, CDR2 ANQGSEA. CDR3: CSVEGLAGRSDTQYF. The CDR3 nucleotides are TGCAGCGTTGAAGGACTAGCGGGACGCTCAGATACGCAGTATTTT.

The sample holds a few counts of this clone. The chain employs TRBV2 and TRBJ2-1; 11 bases are a match to TRBD1. Per germline, CDR1 SNHLY and CDR2 FYNNEI. CDR3 length equals 16 residues. Unmatched junction bases numbered 3, after V lost 5 bases and J lost 0 bases. The DNA of the CDR3 is TGTGCCAGCAGTACCGGGACAGGGGGCTCCTACAATGAGCAGTTCTTC. It encodes CASSTGTGGSYNEQFF.

This clone was detected a few times. This chain uses TRBV13 with TRBJ1-1; D is ambiguous. Germline values: CDR1 PRHDT, CDR2 FYEKMQ (reference sequence). The CDR3 has 13 residues. Between the trimmed V and J ends, which lost 0 bases and 3 bases, there was a span of 5 bases. The CDR3 spells CASSLGRYTEAFF. CDR3 bases: TGTGCCAGCAGCTTAGGCAGGTACACTGAAGCTTTCTTT.

The table lists this clone with a few counts. The genes are TRBV27 and TRBJ2-7; unclear D gene. Deletions cut 1 base from V and 0 bases from J, with 7 bases between. The CDR3 loop spans 14 amino acids. Germline CDR1 reads MNHEY; CDR2 reads SMNVEV (reference sequence). The CDR3 loop is CASSLFLGSYEQYF. The CDR3 DNA follows: TGTGCCAGCAGTTTATTCCTGGGCTCCTACGAGCAGTACTTC.

This clone appeared a single time. The chain uses TRBV5-8 and TRBJ2-3; 8 nucleotides match TRBD1. With 4 bases clipped from V and 4 bases from J, the junction kept 8 bases outside the gene matches. This CDR3 contains 15 residues. Germline V CDR1 and CDR2: SGHTS, YDEGEE. CDR3 loop: CASSLGQGPPDTQYF. CDR3 DNA: TGTGCCAGCAGCCTAGGACAGGGACCACCAGATACGCAGTATTTT.

J is TRBJ2-3 and V is TRBV9, with TRBD1 matching 10 bases. This CDR3 is built from 14 residues. J was trimmed by 6 bases and V by 4 bases; bases with no gene match: 5. The germline CDR1 and CDR2 sequences are SGDLS and YYNGEE. This CDR3 reads CASSSGQGRDTQYF. The CDR3 DNA is TGTGCCAGCAGCTCGGGACAGGGGAGGGATACGCAGTATTTT.

The rearrangement links TRBV5-4 to TRBJ2-7; no definite D call. Germline CDR1 is SGHNT and CDR2 is YYREEE (reference sequence). Trimming removed 4 bases at V and 3 bases at J, with 11 bases between. The length of the CDR3 is 13 residues. The DNA of the CDR3 is TGTGCCAGCAGCCGGATGGCAGACTACGAGCAGTACTTC. Amino acids: CASSRMADYEQYF.

J is TRBJ1-1 and V is TRBV5-4; maybe TRBD1 (5 bases). The CDR3 runs to 15 residues. Trimming stripped 0 bases from V and 0 bases from J, with 9 bases between. Germline CDR1 reads SGHNT; CDR2 reads YYREEE (reference sequence). The CDR3 sequence: CASSLGRGVNTEAFF. For the CDR3, the DNA is TGTGCCAGCAGCTTGGGGCGGGGCGTGAACACTGAAGCTTTCTTT. The variable domain in full, completed from reference TRBV5-4 and TRBJ1-1, reads ETGVTQSPTHLIKTRGQQVTLRCSSQSGHNTVSWYQQALGQGPQFIFQYYREEENGRGNFPPRFSGLQFPNYSSELNVNALELDDSALYLCASSLGRGVNTEAFFGQGTRLTVV.

The rearrangement links TRBV2 to TRBJ2-4; the match to TRBD1 covers 8 bases. Germline V gene data show CDR1 as SNHLY and CDR2 as FYNNEI. The CDR3 spans 13 residues. Trimming took 11 bases from V and 5 from J; bases not matched to a gene: 8. This CDR3 reads CAQTGTGENIQYF. For the CDR3, the DNA is TGTGCCCAAACCGGGACAGGAGAAAACATTCAGTACTTC.

This chain connects TRBV7-8 to TRBJ2-7, with D maybe TRBD2 (6 bases). CDR1 is SGHVS and CDR2 is FQNEAQ in the germline V gene. The V end lost 5 bases, the J end lost 0 bases, and 17 bases lay between the germline ends. CDR3 length: 16 amino acids. CDR3: CASSPGLQIYSYEQYF. CDR3 nucleotides: TGTGCCAGCAGCCCGGGACTCCAGATTTACTCCTACGAGCAGTACTTC.